Listed here are 8 T cell receptor beta chains from one sample, sequenced in a study of T-cell memory formation after mild COVID-19. One entry per CDR3 protein, called by TCRdb with MiXCR from the 5' RACE reads. The repertoire has roughly 250,000 distinct CDR3 sequences, around 15% of them found once; the top ten carry around 21%. The sequencing input was PBMCs or a T cell subset sorted from them (not recorded which). The receptors here all came from a man between 18 and 35 years old who had mild COVID-19 (a few samples of this study predate the infection). Cell type and time point are not known.

The rearrangement links TRBV7-8 to TRBJ2-2; D possibly corresponds to TRBD2 (7 bases). The CDR3 has 12 residues. Trimming pared 9 bases from V and 6 bases from J, leaving 11 bases between. The germline CDR1 and CDR2 sequences are SGHVS and FQNEAQ. This chain's CDR3 is CARKGGAGELFF. DNA for the CDR3: TGTGCCAGGAAAGGGGGGGCCGGGGAGCTGTTTTTT.

The rearrangement links TRBV2 to TRBJ2-5; 7 nucleotides line up with TRBD1. V lost 6 bases, J lost 5 bases, and 3 bases stayed unmatched. This CDR3 is built from 12 residues. From germline, CDR1 is SNHLY and CDR2 FYNNEI. The CDR3 nucleotides read TGTGCCAGCAGGAACAGGGGTGAGACCCAGTACTTC. It translates to CASRNRGETQYF.

The V gene is TRBV5-1, the J gene TRBJ1-2, with 7 bases aligning to TRBD1. The CDR3 sequence is 16 residues long. Germline V gives CDR1 SGHRS, CDR2 YFSETQ. With 3 bases clipped from V and 0 bases from J, the junction kept 8 bases outside the gene matches. The CDR3 sequence: CASSSSHRGTNYGYTF. CDR3 bases: TGCGCCAGCAGCTCCTCGCACAGGGGTACTAACTATGGCTACACCTTC.

The chain combines TRBV20-1 with TRBJ2-1, with D tentatively TRBD2 (7 bases). This CDR3 comprises 15 residues. With 5 bases removed from V and 7 bases from J, the gap between germline ends came to 21 bases. Germline V gene data show CDR1 as DFQATT and CDR2 as SNEGSKA (reference sequence). The CDR3 DNA reads TGCAGTGCTCGGAGGGGGGGGGCCTGGGTGAATGAGCAGTTCTTC. Amino acid sequence: CSARRGGAWVNEQFF.

Only a few counts were recorded for this clonotype. This chain joins TRBV7-9 and TRBJ2-3; D is undetermined. V gave up 1 base and J gave up 1 base, with 12 bases separating them. CDR1 and CDR2 from the germline V gene are SEHNR and FQNEAQ (reference sequence). The CDR3 is made up of 16 amino acids. CDR3 loop: CASSLGPAVGTDTQYF. CDR3 coding DNA: TGTGCCAGCAGCTTAGGCCCGGCCGTGGGCACAGATACGCAGTATTTT. The whole variable domain, filled in from reference TRBV7-9 and TRBJ2-3, reads DTGVSQNPRHKITKRGQNVTFRCDPISEHNRLYWYRQTLGQGPEFLTYFQNEAQLEKSRLLSDRFSAERPKGSFSTLEIQRTEQGDSAMYLCASSLGPAVGTDTQYFGPGTRLTVL.

This clonotype was counted between two and nine times. The chain has TRBV5-1 and TRBJ2-2; the D call may be TRBD1 or TRBD2 (5 bases each). The V gene lost 6 bases and the J gene lost 4 bases, with 16 bases spanning the gap. CDR3 length: 15 amino acids. Germline CDR1 is SGHRS and CDR2 is YFSETQ. The CDR3 protein is CASIFRARGTGELFF. CDR3 bases: TGCGCCAGCATTTTTAGGGCGAGGGGCACCGGGGAGCTGTTTTTT.

This clonotype was counted ten times or more. V is TRBV20-1 and J is TRBJ2-3; D possibly corresponds to TRBD2 (6 bases). The CDR3 has 14 residues. Trimming cost V 5 bases and J 2 bases, with 14 bases left between them. Per germline, CDR1 DFQATT and CDR2 SNEGSKA (reference sequence). DNA of the CDR3: TGCAGTGCTCATCGGGCTAGCGACACAGATACGCAGTATTTT. Protein sequence: CSAHRASDTDTQYF.

This clonotype came up a few times. The gene calls are TRBV7-9 and TRBJ2-3; D remains unclear. Trimming left V 3 bases short and J 4 bases short, with 11 bases between. CDR1 and CDR2 (germline): SEHNR, FQNEAQ (reference sequence). This CDR3 comprises 14 residues. CDR3 region: CASSLGLDPDTQYF. The CDR3 DNA reads as TGTGCCAGCAGCTTGGGTCTAGATCCAGATACGCAGTATTTT.